The source of this TCR beta chain is a study of blood T cell repertoires in COVID-19. Study context: Researchers got acute and convalescent COVID-19 samples from the United States, Italy and Spain.

The CDR3 is 14 residues long. Looked up from germline, CDR1 is KGHSH and CDR2 is LQKENI. V was clipped by 5 bases and J by 1 base; unmatched bases: 3. Recruitment covered roughly 22 US areas and drew participants whose ages spanned roughly 18 to 100 years. Donors were grouped by their self-reported clinical history. Per the study methods: For nucleated cells, counts were estimated from reference gene primer amplification. The table came from immunoSEQ multiplex PCR; TCRdb's copy has only in-frame clones and leaves some out. The D gene and trimming were derived from the DNA, and the V and J assignments and clone size from that table. The table shows about 400,000 clones, with 70% to 90% occurring only once. This clone has a handful of counts.

The clonotype was recovered from a woman between 35 and 50 years old with acute COVID-19. V usage is TRBV18 and J usage is TRBJ2-7; 9 bases match TRBD1. The source material was PBMCs or T cells enriched from blood (not recorded which). The CDR3 nucleotides are TGTGCCAGCTCAGGACAGGGGCGGTCCTACGAGCAGTACTTC. Protein sequence: CASSGQGRSYEQYF.